A single sample is the source of the 9 T cell receptor beta chains below, sequenced in a study of CD8+ T cells in alopecia areata (dated by TCRdb to 2016 to 2018). Library creation used the immunoSEQ multiplex PCR assay. For TCR sequencing, RNA was extracted from every sample and reverse transcribed into cDNA to serve as template. TCRdb's version of the immuneACCESS table is confined to in-frame rearrangements and falls short of the full clone set. An unresolved V gene accounts for under half of the shortfall where checked; the remainder is of unknown origin. This sample comprises fewer than 200,000 clones, just under 60% of them detected only once. The ten largest clones capture under 15% of the sample. The sample's time point label, decoded: baseline before oral tofacitinib. The sequencing used CD4+ T cells sorted from blood, collected at week 0. Receptors originate from a human donor with alopecia areata.

A few counts support this clone. This rearrangement joins TRBV18 to TRBJ2-7, with D unclear. Trimming removed 2 bases from V and 6 bases from J, with 14 bases in between. Germline loops: CDR1 KGHSH, CDR2 LQKENI. The CDR3 loop spans 14 amino acids. This CDR3 reads CASSPGKGPREQYF. The CDR3 DNA sequence: TGTGCCAGCTCACCAGGGAAGGGTCCCCGCGAGCAGTACTTC. The entire variable domain, with the rest obtained from reference TRBV18 and TRBJ2-7, is as follows: NAGVMQNPRHLVRRRGQEARLRCSPMKGHSHVYWYRQLPEEGLKFMVYLQKENIIDESGMPKERFSAEFPKEGPSILRIQQVVRGDSAAYFCASSPGKGPREQYFGPGTRLTVT.

Concerning this clone itself: The junction departs from the called germline gene at one end, perhaps through a read error. The rearrangement uses TRBV29-1 and TRBJ2-7; D tentatively reads TRBD1 or TRBD2 (5 bases each). Germline CDR1 and CDR2: SQVTM and ANQGSEA. The CDR3 is 16 amino acids. The CDR3 protein is CSVEDLPRGRAGQDDF. Here the CDR3 DNA reads TGCAGCGTTGAAGATCTCCCGAGGGGTAGGGCAGGGCAGGACGACTTC.

The rearrangement joins TRBV29-1 to TRBJ2-7; either TRBD1 or TRBD2 may fit D (5 bases each). CDR1 is SQVTM, CDR2 ANQGSEA, per germline. V was trimmed by 7 bases and J by 2 bases, leaving 9 bases between them. CDR3 length equals 11 residues. The CDR3 sequence is CSGLGAYEQYF. CDR3 DNA sequence: TGCAGCGGACTGGGGGCCTACGAGCAGTACTTC.

The rearrangement uses TRBV5-1 and TRBJ2-7; D gene uncertain. Trimming took off 4 bases at V and 2 bases at J, with 13 bases between the two ends. The V gene's germline CDR1 is SGHRS and CDR2 YFSETQ. This CDR3 contains 14 residues. CDR3 sequence: CASSASPMTYEQYF. For the CDR3, the DNA is TGCGCCAGCAGCGCGTCCCCGATGACCTACGAGCAGTACTTC.

This clone has just one count. J is TRBJ1-2 and V is TRBV11-2; 7 positions match TRBD1. V gave up 1 base and J gave up 8 bases; unmatched junction bases: 4. Germline V gives CDR1 SGHAT, CDR2 FQNNGV. This CDR3 is 13 amino acids long. The CDR3 coding sequence is TGTGCCAGCAGCTTAGGGACAGGTTTGGGCTACACCTTC. This codes for CASSLGTGLGYTF.

The chain recombines TRBV29-1 with TRBJ2-7, with 10 nucleotides matching TRBD2. The V gene end was trimmed by 6 bases and the J gene end by 1 base; junction bases not matched to a gene: 6. Germline loops: CDR1 SQVTM, CDR2 ANQGSEA. This CDR3 spans 14 amino acids. The CDR3, as DNA: TGCAGCGTCCAAAGCGGGGGGGCATCCTACGAGCAGTACTTC. Protein sequence: CSVQSGGASYEQYF.

This sequence joins TRBV30 and TRBJ1-4, with D perhaps TRBD1 (6 bases). The CDR3 loop spans 15 amino acids. In germline, CDR1 is GTSNPN, CDR2 SVGIG (reference sequence). V was trimmed by 0 bases and J by 2 bases, leaving 10 bases between them. The CDR3 nucleotides are TGTGCCTGGAGTGTCCGAACAGGGACTAATGAAAAACTGTTTTTT. Its translation is CAWSVRTGTNEKLFF.

This clone was observed a few times. The rearrangement links TRBV7-2 to TRBJ2-1, with D unclear. Germline loops: CDR1 SGHTA, CDR2 FQGNSA. The CDR3 spans 11 residues. V was shortened by 4 bases and J by 13 bases, with 11 bases between the two germline ends. DNA for the CDR3: TGTGCCAGCAGCTCGATGGCGTCACAGTTCTTC. As protein: CASSSMASQFF.

This chain joins TRBV5-6 and TRBJ2-5; D perhaps matches TRBD2 (5 bases). Trimming removed 2 bases from V and 8 bases from J, with 13 bases in between. Germline V gene lookup returns CDR1 SGHDT and CDR2 YYEEEE. This CDR3 comprises 13 residues. The CDR3 here is CASSLDRGPTQYF. CDR3 nucleotides: TGTGCCAGCAGCTTAGACCGGGGTCCAACCCAGTACTTC.